These 20 T cell receptor beta chains came from one sample sequenced in a study of blood T cell repertoires in COVID-19. Assay: immunoSEQ multiplex PCR; the TCRdb copy retains only in-frame clones and omits some. Of around 130,000 clones listed, more than 75% were seen once; the top ten hold approximately 2%. The source material was peripheral blood. Receptors were obtained from a man in his 70s with active COVID-19.

The rearrangement links TRBV20-1 to TRBJ2-7; 11 nucleotides match TRBD2. Germline V lookup: CDR1 DFQATT, CDR2 SNEGSKA (reference sequence). The CDR3 has 16 residues. The V gene end was trimmed by 3 bases and the J gene end by 3 bases; junction bases not matched to a gene: 10. Here the CDR3 reads CSASSPGTSGLYEQYF. CDR3 bases: TGCAGTGCTAGTAGCCCCGGGACTAGCGGACTCTACGAGCAGTACTTC.

CDR3 amino acids: CASSLESSGDYEQYF. For the CDR3, the DNA is TGTGCCAGCAGCTTAGAGTCTAGCGGAGACTACGAGCAGTACTTC. The V and J genes are TRBV7-2 and TRBJ2-7; 7 bases agree with TRBD2. Germline V gene data show CDR1 as SGHTA and CDR2 as FQGNSA. The CDR3 consists of 15 residues. V trimming: 1 base; J trimming: 3 bases; junction bases outside the gene matches: 6.

The V gene is TRBV19, the J gene TRBJ1-2; 7 nucleotides line up with TRBD1. The CDR3 runs to 14 residues. CDR1 is LNHDA, CDR2 SQIVND, per germline (reference sequence). V shed 5 bases, J shed 4 bases, and the junction held 7 bases outside the gene matches. CDR3 loop: CASSPRDRPYGYTF. CDR3 DNA sequence: TGTGCCAGTAGTCCACGGGACAGACCCTATGGCTACACCTTC.

This chain connects TRBV28 to TRBJ2-4; D might be TRBD1 (5 bases). The CDR3 sequence is 14 residues long. The ends were cut back, 3 bases at V and 2 bases at J, with 8 bases in the middle. The V gene's germline CDR1 is MDHEN and CDR2 SYDVKM. CDR3 sequence: CASSFPGTKNIQYF. Written as DNA, the CDR3 is TGTGCCAGCAGTTTCCCAGGGACCAAAAACATTCAGTACTTC.

V and J are TRBV6-1 and TRBJ2-1, with 10 bases identical to TRBD2. CDR3 length equals 18 residues. J was trimmed by 1 base and V by 4 bases; bases with no gene match: 10. The germline gives CDR1 MNHNS, CDR2 SASEGT. The CDR3 spells CASSGVTSGVRSYNEQFF. For the CDR3, the DNA is TGTGCCAGCAGTGGAGTCACTAGCGGGGTCCGATCCTACAATGAGCAGTTCTTC.

V is TRBV10-3 and J is TRBJ2-7; TRBD2 matches at 11 bases. CDR3 length: 13 residues. J lost 4 bases, V lost 5 bases, and 1 base had no gene match. Germline CDR1 reads ENHRY; CDR2 reads SYGVKD. This chain's CDR3 is CAISRLAGYEQYF. CDR3 DNA sequence: TGTGCCATCAGTCGACTAGCGGGGTACGAGCAGTACTTC.

The rearrangement joins TRBV28 to TRBJ1-5, with TRBD1 matching over 7 bases. Germline trimming cut 6 bases from V and 2 bases from J; bases unmatched to any gene: 10. The CDR3 contains 16 residues. Germline CDR1 reads MDHEN; CDR2 reads SYDVKM. The CDR3 is CASSPQGVYGNQPQHF. CDR3 bases: TGTGCCAGCAGCCCTCAGGGGGTATATGGCAATCAGCCCCAGCATTTT. Drawing the rest from reference TRBV28 and TRBJ1-5, the complete variable domain is DVKVTQSSRYLVKRTGEKVFLECVQDMDHENMFWYRQDPGLGLRLIYFSYDVKMKEKGDIPEGYSVSREKKERFSLILESASTNQTSMYLCASSPQGVYGNQPQHFGDGTRLSIL.

The chain recombines TRBV24-1 with TRBJ1-5; D is possibly TRBD1 (5 bases). V was shortened by 9 bases and J by 7 bases, with 15 bases between the two germline ends. Germline loops: CDR1 KGHDR, CDR2 SFDVKD. This CDR3 contains 13 residues. The CDR3 loop is CATGRSGGQPQHF. The CDR3 DNA follows: TGTGCCACCGGTCGATCGGGGGGACAGCCCCAGCATTTT.

The V call is TRBV28, the J call TRBJ1-6; possible D gene TRBD1, 6 bases. There are 14 residues in the CDR3. Trimming pared 6 bases from V and 9 bases from J, leaving 15 bases between. Germline loops: CDR1 MDHEN, CDR2 SYDVKM. The DNA of the CDR3 is TGTGCCAGCAGACGAACAGGGTACGGTTCACCCCTCCACTTT. It yields the protein CASRRTGYGSPLHF.

The table lists this clone with a count of one. The chain carries TRBV30 and TRBJ1-4; 9 nucleotides line up with TRBD1. Germline trimming cut 5 bases from V and 7 bases from J; bases unmatched to any gene: 11. Per germline, CDR1 GTSNPN and CDR2 SVGIG (reference sequence). The CDR3 totals 15 residues. CDR3 DNA: TGTGCCTGGGGGGGTACAGGGGGCGAAGGTGAAAAACTGTTTTTT. Translated: CAWGGTGGEGEKLFF.

The CDR3 loop reads CASSMSYLNTEAFF. For the CDR3, the DNA is TGTGCCAGTAGTATGAGTTACCTCAACACTGAAGCTTTCTTT. The chain is built from TRBV19 and TRBJ1-1, with D unclear. Trimming cost V 3 bases and J 2 bases, with 10 bases left between them. The CDR3 extends over 14 amino acids. Germline V CDR1 and CDR2: LNHDA, SQIVND (reference sequence).

V and J are TRBV27 and TRBJ1-1; TRBD1 agrees at 8 bases. Germline CDR1 and CDR2: MNHEY and SMNVEV (reference sequence). The V segment lost 5 bases and the J segment 4 bases; nucleotides outside the gene matches: 9. The CDR3 extends over 15 amino acids. The CDR3 is CASSPPTGVLTEAFF. DNA of the CDR3: TGTGCCAGCAGTCCTCCGACAGGGGTGCTCACTGAAGCTTTCTTT.

This chain uses TRBV5-6 with TRBJ1-6, with 10 bases lining up with TRBD1. Germline CDR1 reads SGHDT; CDR2 reads YYEEEE. Trimming at V came to 3 bases and at J to 9 bases, leaving 9 bases not matched to a gene. The CDR3 sequence is 16 residues long. Here the CDR3 DNA reads TGTGCCAGCAGCTCGTTAAGACAGGGGGCGAGTTCACCCCTCCACTTT. Protein: CASSSLRQGASSPLHF.

The chain recombines TRBV28 with TRBJ1-1; D possibly corresponds to TRBD1 (5 bases). Germline V lookup: CDR1 MDHEN, CDR2 SYDVKM. The CDR3 sequence is 13 residues long. Deletions cut 2 bases from V and 5 bases from J, with 9 bases between. In nucleotides, the CDR3 is TGTGCCAGCAGTTTACAGGGTCGGACTGAAGCTTTCTTT. Residues: CASSLQGRTEAFF.

This clone has a single count. The chain links TRBV10-3 to TRBJ2-2, with D possibly being TRBD1 (5 bases). Germline V lookup: CDR1 ENHRY, CDR2 SYGVKD. The CDR3 extends over 13 amino acids. V was shortened by 2 bases and J by 7 bases, with 8 bases between the two germline ends. In DNA form, the CDR3 reads TGTGCCATCAGTGAGGGAAGGGGCGGGGAGCTGTTTTTT. Its translation: CAISEGRGGELFF.

This rearrangement joins TRBV25-1 to TRBJ2-6; 8 bases line up with TRBD1. V gave up 8 bases and J gave up 0 bases; unmatched junction bases: 6. The CDR3 is 16 residues long. From germline, CDR1 is MGHDK and CDR2 SYGVNS. This CDR3 is CASGGQVFSGANVLTF. CDR3 bases: TGTGCCAGCGGGGGACAGGTGTTCTCTGGGGCCAACGTCCTGACTTTC.

The chain employs TRBV6-2 or TRBV6-3 and TRBJ1-1, with D unclear. CDR3 length: 12 amino acids. V was cut by 4 bases and J by 5 bases, with 8 bases left in between. The germline V gene has CDR1 MNHEY and CDR2 SVGEGT. CDR3 region: CASSLRETEAFF. CDR3 sequence (DNA): TGTGCCAGCAGTTTGAGGGAAACTGAAGCTTTCTTT.

This chain connects TRBV27 to TRBJ2-1; maybe TRBD1 (6 bases). Trimming removed 5 bases from V and 8 bases from J, with 10 bases in between. CDR3 length: 12 residues. CDR1 is MNHEY and CDR2 is SMNVEV in the germline V gene (reference sequence). The CDR3 region has the DNA TGTGCCAGCAGTCGCAGGGGCTATGAGCAGTTCTTC. Its protein is CASSRRGYEQFF.

The chain links TRBV6-4 to TRBJ2-3; 10 positions agree with TRBD2. The CDR3 contains 14 residues. Per germline, CDR1 MRHNA and CDR2 SNTAGT. With 6 bases clipped from V and 4 bases from J, the junction kept 4 bases outside the gene matches. The CDR3 is CASSASGRADTQYF. The DNA for the CDR3 is TGTGCCAGCAGCGCTAGCGGGAGAGCAGATACGCAGTATTTT.

V usage is TRBV5-1 and J usage is TRBJ2-3; 11 positions match TRBD1. The CDR3 has 14 residues. Germline assignment: CDR1 SGHRS and CDR2 YFSETQ. Trimming removed 3 bases from V and 4 bases from J; junction bases left unmatched: 1. The CDR3, as DNA: TGCGCCAGCAGCTCGGGACAGGGGGCAGATACGCAGTATTTT. The encoded protein is CASSSGQGADTQYF.